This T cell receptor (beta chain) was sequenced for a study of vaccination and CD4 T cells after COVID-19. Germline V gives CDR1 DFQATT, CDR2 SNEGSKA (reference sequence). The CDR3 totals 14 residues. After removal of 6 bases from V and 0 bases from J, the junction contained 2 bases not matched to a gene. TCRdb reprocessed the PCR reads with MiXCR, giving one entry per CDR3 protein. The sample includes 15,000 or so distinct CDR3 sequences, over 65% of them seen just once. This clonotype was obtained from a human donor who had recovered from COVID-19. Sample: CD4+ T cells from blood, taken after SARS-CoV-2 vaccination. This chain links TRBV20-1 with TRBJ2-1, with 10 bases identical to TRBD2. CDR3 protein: CSARLAGSYNEQFF. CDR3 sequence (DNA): TGCAGTGCGAGACTAGCGGGCTCCTACAATGAGCAGTTCTTC.